This record concerns one TCR beta chain sequence. The data derive from a study of Tregs in tolerant kidney transplant recipients. Study summary: Mixed chimerism was transient after nonmyeloablative marrow transplants from related graft donors.

Thawed PBMCs were FACS-sorted into unstimulated CD4+CD25+CD127- regulatory T cells, CD4+CD25- non-regulatory cells, CD4 and CD8 cells. Profiled with immunoSEQ multiplex PCR; TCRdb holds only in-frame clones, not every one. The sample records 98,000 or so clones, around 90% being singletons. Germline V gene data show CDR1 as MNHEY and CDR2 as SMNVEV (reference sequence). V was clipped by 5 bases and J by 0 bases, with 14 bases between them. The CDR3 is 15 residues long. The sequence derives from a human donor who received a combined kidney and bone marrow transplant. This specimen was CD4+ T cells from blood, taken before the transplant. The rearrangement joins TRBV27 to TRBJ2-7; D might be TRBD1 (5 bases). The CDR3 DNA reads as TGTGCCAGCAGTACCCGGACATCCAACTCCTACGAGCAGTACTTC. Its protein product is CASSTRTSNSYEQYF.